These T cell receptor beta chains were read from a single sample in a study of post-analysis software for immune sequencing data. TCRdb reprocessed the PCR reads via MiXCR and lists one record per CDR3 protein. The sample has hundreds of thousands of distinct CDR3 sequences, just under 30% seen once. Material for sequencing was blood. The receptor source for this set is a girl aged 10 to 17 with multiple sclerosis. CDR3s include the opening cysteine and the closing phenylalanine or tryptophan. Fields, in order: clone size, J gene, V gene, D gene, CDR3 protein, CDR3 DNA. The D gene is left open where the match is weak. Expanded clones get a size class; other rows say once, few or many, or leave the size out.

clone size: .
J gene: TRBJ2-7
V gene: TRBV28
D gene: .
CDR3 protein: CASSPPGVYEQYF
CDR3 DNA: TGTGCCAGCAGTCCTCCCGGGGTCTACGAGCAGTACTTC

clone size: .
J gene: TRBJ1-4
V gene: TRBV20-1
D gene: TRBD1
CDR3 protein: CSAARDSPEKLFF
CDR3 DNA: TGCAGTGCTGCTCGGGACAGTCCCGAAAAACTGTTTTTT

clone size: few
J gene: TRBJ2-7
V gene: TRBV28
D gene: .
CDR3 protein: CASNLLPQPTYEQYF
CDR3 DNA: TGTGCCAGCAACTTACTCCCGCAGCCCACCTACGAGCAGTACTTC

clone size: .
J gene: TRBJ2-7
V gene: TRBV20-1
D gene: .
CDR3 protein: CSADLIGSRPRYF
CDR3 DNA: TGCAGTGCTGACCTAATCGGCAGCCGTCCTAGGTACTTC

clone size: .
J gene: TRBJ2-5
V gene: TRBV20-1
D gene: TRBD2
CDR3 protein: CSARRNQRLAGGQQETQYF
CDR3 DNA: TGCAGTGCTCGGAGGAACCAGAGGCTAGCGGGGGGCCAACAAGAGACCCAGTACTTC

clone size: .
J gene: TRBJ1-4
V gene: TRBV5-1
D gene: .
CDR3 protein: CASSLDSFNEKLFF
CDR3 DNA: TGCGCCAGCAGTCTCGACAGCTTCAATGAAAAACTGTTTTTT

clone size: .
J gene: TRBJ1-2
V gene: TRBV27
D gene: .
CDR3 protein: CASSPTLLDGVPNYGYTF
CDR3 DNA: TGTGCCAGCAGCCCTACTCTACTCGATGGGGTGCCTAACTATGGCTACACCTTC

clone size: few
J gene: TRBJ1-1
V gene: TRBV12-3/TRBV12-4
D gene: .
CDR3 protein: CASSLGAQNTEAFF
CDR3 DNA: TGTGCCAGCAGTTTAGGGGCCCAGAACACTGAAGCTTTCTTT

clone size: .
J gene: TRBJ2-3
V gene: TRBV15
D gene: .
CDR3 protein: CATSRSPRSTQYF
CDR3 DNA: TGTGCCACCAGCAGATCTCCCAGGAGTACGCAGTATTTT

clone size: .
J gene: TRBJ2-1
V gene: TRBV7-2
D gene: TRBD2
CDR3 protein: CACSYGTSGTNEQFF
CDR3 DNA: TGTGCCTGCAGCTACGGGACTAGCGGGACCAATGAGCAGTTCTTC

clone size: .
J gene: TRBJ1-6
V gene: TRBV7-8
D gene: .
CDR3 protein: CANSLGGDSPLHF
CDR3 DNA: TGTGCCAACAGCTTAGGGGGGGATTCACCCCTCCACTTT

clone size: .
J gene: TRBJ2-7
V gene: TRBV20-1
D gene: .
CDR3 protein: CSGRSPVSYEQYF
CDR3 DNA: TGCAGTGGCCGGAGTCCAGTATCCTACGAGCAGTACTTC

clone size: few
J gene: TRBJ2-3
V gene: TRBV24-1
D gene: TRBD2
CDR3 protein: CATSDLSGSRADTQYF
CDR3 DNA: TGTGCCACCAGTGACCTCAGCGGGAGTAGGGCAGATACGCAGTATTTT

clone size: .
J gene: TRBJ1-2
V gene: TRBV5-6
D gene: .
CDR3 protein: CASSFGSDYGYTF
CDR3 DNA: TGTGCCAGCAGCTTCGGGAGCGACTATGGCTACACCTTC

clone size: .
J gene: TRBJ2-5
V gene: TRBV20-1
D gene: TRBD2
CDR3 protein: CSARVRAGGSVQYF
CDR3 DNA: TGCAGTGCTAGAGTCAGGGCGGGGGGGAGTGTGCAGTACTTC

clone size: .
J gene: TRBJ1-1
V gene: TRBV6-5
D gene: .
CDR3 protein: CASSYTPWAGPNTEAFF
CDR3 DNA: TGTGCCAGCAGTTACACCCCTTGGGCAGGACCGAACACTGAAGCTTTCTTT

clone size: .
J gene: TRBJ2-7
V gene: TRBV11-2
D gene: .
CDR3 protein: CASSLEQDVEQYF
CDR3 DNA: TGTGCCAGCAGCTTAGAACAGGACGTCGAGCAGTACTTC

clone size: .
J gene: TRBJ2-7
V gene: TRBV20-1
D gene: .
CDR3 protein: CSARTGTGQSSPSVVYELYF
CDR3 DNA: TGCAGTGCTAGAACCGGGACTGGGCAGAGTTCGCCCAGCGTCGTGTACGAGCTGTACTTC

clone size: few
J gene: TRBJ2-1
V gene: TRBV15
D gene: TRBD2
CDR3 protein: CATSNPRTSGNEQFF
CDR3 DNA: TGTGCCACCAGCAACCCAAGGACTAGCGGCAATGAGCAGTTCTTC

clone size: .
J gene: TRBJ1-2
V gene: TRBV11-2
D gene: .
CDR3 protein: CASSHAGLGHTF
CDR3 DNA: TGTGCCAGCAGCCACGCCGGCCTGGGCCACACCTTC

clone size: few
J gene: TRBJ2-2
V gene: TRBV7-2
D gene: TRBD2
CDR3 protein: CASSLRLAVTGELFF
CDR3 DNA: TGTGCCAGCAGCTTACGACTAGCGGTAACCGGGGAGCTGTTTTTT

clone size: few
J gene: TRBJ2-6
V gene: TRBV12-3/TRBV12-4
D gene: .
CDR3 protein: CASTRTGEAGGANVLTF
CDR3 DNA: TGTGCCAGCACCCGAACGGGGGAGGCTGGGGGGGCCAACGTCCTGACTTTC

clone size: .
J gene: TRBJ1-2
V gene: TRBV5-1
D gene: .
CDR3 protein: CASSFDPTDYGYTF
CDR3 DNA: TGCGCCAGCAGCTTCGATCCCACGGACTATGGCTACACCTTC

clone size: .
J gene: TRBJ2-5
V gene: TRBV28
D gene: .
CDR3 protein: CASSPDVHWETQYF
CDR3 DNA: TGTGCCAGCAGCCCGGACGTACATTGGGAGACCCAGTACTTC

clone size: .
J gene: TRBJ2-4
V gene: TRBV29-1
D gene: TRBD1
CDR3 protein: CSAIPWTGRDERYF
CDR3 DNA: TGCAGCGCCATTCCCTGGACAGGGCGGGACGAGCGGTACTTC

clone size: once
J gene: TRBJ1-5
V gene: TRBV5-1
D gene: .
CDR3 protein: CASSLYPEWGNQPQHF
CDR3 DNA: TGCGCCAGCAGCCTGTACCCCGAGTGGGGCAATCAGCCCCAGCATTTT

clone size: few
J gene: TRBJ2-5
V gene: TRBV7-7
D gene: TRBD1
CDR3 protein: CDAGGQETQYF
CDR3 DNA: TGTGACGCAGGGGGTCAAGAGACCCAGTACTTC

clone size: many
J gene: TRBJ2-5
V gene: TRBV20-1
D gene: TRBD1
CDR3 protein: CSARRTGPETQYF
CDR3 DNA: TGCAGTGCTAGGCGGACAGGTCCAGAGACCCAGTACTTC

clone size: .
J gene: TRBJ2-5
V gene: TRBV20-1
D gene: .
CDR3 protein: CSASRARGPIVETQYF
CDR3 DNA: TGCAGTGCCTCCCGGGCTCGTGGCCCAATTGTAGAGACCCAGTACTTC

clone size: .
J gene: TRBJ2-7
V gene: TRBV13
D gene: TRBD1
CDR3 protein: CASSLNRQGAGEQYF
CDR3 DNA: TGTGCCAGCAGCTTAAATCGGCAGGGGGCGGGCGAGCAGTACTTC

clone size: .
J gene: TRBJ2-1
V gene: TRBV29-1
D gene: .
CDR3 protein: CSVGRVGSYNEQFF
CDR3 DNA: TGCAGCGTTGGAAGGGTAGGGTCCTACAATGAGCAGTTCTTC

clone size: .
J gene: TRBJ2-5
V gene: TRBV28
D gene: TRBD2
CDR3 protein: CASLPSLAGETQYF
CDR3 DNA: TGTGCCAGCCTCCCCTCTCTAGCGGGAGAGACCCAGTACTTC

clone size: few
J gene: TRBJ2-3
V gene: TRBV12-3/TRBV12-4
D gene: .
CDR3 protein: CASSFWGTDTQYF
CDR3 DNA: TGTGCCAGCAGTTTCTGGGGCACAGATACGCAGTATTTT

clone size: .
J gene: TRBJ2-5
V gene: TRBV2
D gene: TRBD2
CDR3 protein: CASSVDGGAVETQYF
CDR3 DNA: TGTGCCAGCAGTGTAGACGGGGGGGCGGTCGAGACCCAGTACTTC

clone size: .
J gene: TRBJ2-6
V gene: TRBV11-2
D gene: TRBD1
CDR3 protein: CASSFRTGMYAGGANVLTF
CDR3 DNA: TGTGCCAGCAGCTTCAGGACAGGGATGTATGCGGGGGGGGCCAACGTCCTGACTTTC

clone size: .
J gene: TRBJ1-4
V gene: TRBV10-3
D gene: .
CDR3 protein: CAIRIDLSGEKLFF
CDR3 DNA: TGTGCCATCAGAATCGACCTCTCCGGTGAAAAACTGTTTTTT

clone size: .
J gene: TRBJ2-4
V gene: TRBV20-1
D gene: .
CDR3 protein: CSAGDAGNIQYF
CDR3 DNA: TGCAGTGCTGGAGATGCGGGAAACATTCAGTACTTC

clone size: few
J gene: TRBJ2-5
V gene: TRBV7-2
D gene: TRBD2
CDR3 protein: CASRLGGGQETQYF
CDR3 DNA: TGTGCCAGCAGATTAGGCGGGGGCCAAGAGACCCAGTACTTC

clone size: few
J gene: TRBJ2-7
V gene: TRBV12-3/TRBV12-4
D gene: .
CDR3 protein: CASSWGAGLTYEQYF
CDR3 DNA: TGTGCCAGCAGTTGGGGAGCGGGCCTAACCTACGAGCAGTACTTC

clone size: many
J gene: TRBJ2-1
V gene: TRBV7-2
D gene: TRBD2
CDR3 protein: CASSLKVAGGPITYNEQFF
CDR3 DNA: TGTGCCAGCAGCTTAAAAGTAGCGGGAGGCCCCATCACCTACAATGAGCAGTTCTTC

clone size: .
J gene: TRBJ2-3
V gene: TRBV24-1
D gene: TRBD1
CDR3 protein: CATTSGGTQYF
CDR3 DNA: TGTGCCACCACCTCAGGGGGTACGCAGTATTTT

clone size: .
J gene: TRBJ2-5
V gene: TRBV5-5
D gene: TRBD1
CDR3 protein: CASSLEGDRETQYF
CDR3 DNA: TGTGCCAGCAGCTTGGAGGGGGACAGGGAGACCCAGTACTTC